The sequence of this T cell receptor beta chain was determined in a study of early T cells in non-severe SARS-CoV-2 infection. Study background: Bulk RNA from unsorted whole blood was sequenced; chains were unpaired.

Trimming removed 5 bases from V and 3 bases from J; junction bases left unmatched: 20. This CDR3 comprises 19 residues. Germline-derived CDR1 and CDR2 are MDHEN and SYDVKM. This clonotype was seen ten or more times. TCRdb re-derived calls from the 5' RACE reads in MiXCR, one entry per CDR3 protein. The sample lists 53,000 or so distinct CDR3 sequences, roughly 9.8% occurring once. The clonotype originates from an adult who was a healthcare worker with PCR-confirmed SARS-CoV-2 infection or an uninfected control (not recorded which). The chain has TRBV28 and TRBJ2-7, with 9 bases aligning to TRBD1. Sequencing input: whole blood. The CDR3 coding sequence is TGTGCCAGCAGTCCAGTCCATGGGGACAGGGTAATTGGTTTCTACGAGCAGTACTTC. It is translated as CASSPVHGDRVIGFYEQYF.